This TCR beta chain is from a study of neurological immune-mediated disorders. Study overall: Secondary progressive cases numbered 3 among the roughly 34 multiple sclerosis patients, while the other 31 were relapsing-remitting. Findings and caveats of the study: None of the features examined (clinical or MRI) was associated with the multiple sclerosis repertoire cluster.

In this sample, this clonotype turned up many times. Antigen: not known. Germline V gene data show CDR1 as SGHTA and CDR2 as FQGNSA. Trimming left V 1 base short and J 6 bases short, with 9 bases between. This CDR3 has 14 amino acids. It was by 5'RACE with 10-nucleotide random UMIs that the cDNA was made. Every sequencing run generated over 190 million TCR-beta sequences from 15-18 subjects. TCRdb reprocessed the 5' RACE reads via MiXCR and lists one record per CDR3 protein. The data hold fewer than 35,000 distinct CDR3 sequences, with about 3.1% observed a single time. V usage is TRBV7-2 and J usage is TRBJ2-2; D ambiguous. This TCR came from a woman between 25 and 40 years old with multiple sclerosis. The sequencing sample was made of PBMCs. The CDR3 is CASSLVSAAGELFF. CDR3 DNA: TGTGCCAGCAGCTTAGTTTCGGCCGCCGGGGAGCTGTTTTTT.